This T cell receptor (beta chain) originates from a study of shared clonotypes between healthy human individuals. The CDR3 loop spans 15 amino acids. V lost 3 bases and J lost 4; bases outside the gene matches: 4. The germline V gene has CDR1 SGHRS and CDR2 YFSETQ. Generated by immunoSEQ multiplex PCR, the TCRdb table keeps only in-frame clones and is missing some. The sample lists more than 2 million clones; roughly 95% were seen once. Notes on this clone: Its antigen is currently unknown.

Study results and caveats: Memory subsets generally showed smaller estimated richness than naive subsets did. Sorted-subset sequencing was shown by rarefaction to be incomplete despite large depth.

CD8 cells classed as naive were CD45RO-negative and positively selected for CCR7, excluding terminally differentiated effector memory CD45RA+ cells. The source is a man younger than 30 in good health. The source material was naive CD8+ T cells sorted from blood. The V call is TRBV5-1, the J call TRBJ2-2, with TRBD2 matching over 9 bases. For the CDR3, the DNA is TGCGCCAGCAGCTGGACTAGCGCGGGCACCGGGGAGCTGTTTTTT. It specifies CASSWTSAGTGELFF.